This TCR beta chain was identified in a study of T-cell memory formation after mild COVID-19. About the research overall: Clusters of TCRs were largely donor specific.

From 5'RACE with constant-segment primers came TCR alpha and TCR beta cDNA libraries that carried sample barcodes and UMIs. From the 5' RACE reads, TCRdb called clonotypes with MiXCR, one entry per CDR3 protein. This sample carries 550,000 to 700,000 distinct CDR3 sequences, 18% of them seen once, and the ten largest clones take 12%. On this clonotype itself: Its matching antigen is unknown.

Notes on the study in general: Among clones contracting day 15 to 85, CD4/CD8 was balanced, whereas later expanders leaned CD4+. For contracting clones, CD4+ ones sat mainly in CM and EM, CD8+ in EMRA.

Germline CDR1 reads SGHRS; CDR2 reads YFSETQ. V was pared by 3 bases and J by 5 bases, with 12 bases of the junction left unmatched. The CDR3 is 18 residues long. Sequencing was performed on PBMCs or a T cell subset sorted from them (not recorded which). The chain links TRBV5-1 to TRBJ2-3; 13 bases fit TRBD2. This sequence was found in an adult woman who had mild COVID-19 (a few samples of this study predate the infection). Cell type and time point are not known. The CDR3 DNA follows: TGCGCCAGCAGCTCGTTAGGGACTAGCGGGACCAGGGGAGATACGCAGTATTTT. Protein sequence: CASSSLGTSGTRGDTQYF.